This T cell receptor (beta chain) was identified in a study of shared T cell receptors in the human thymus. Clones were sequenced by immunoSEQ multiplex PCR, and TCRdb holds only the in-frame ones, with some missing. This sample yields 540,000 or so clones, of which 75% to 80% are seen a single time; roughly 0.013% belongs to the top ten. The CDR3 contains 17 residues. Trimming cost V 6 bases and J 1 base, with 21 bases left between them. Germline-derived CDR1 and CDR2 are MDHEN and SYDVKM. In addition, the sample was reused for a study of human thymus T cells. That report adds: Thymic samples were excised during corrective heart operations. Thymic and blood repertoires appeared to carry a bias in their V and J gene usage. Reports from related research described highly overlapping thymic repertoires among unrelated individuals.

The origin of this receptor is a boy under two years old with a congenital heart defect. Sequenced material: thymocytes. The chain uses TRBV28 and TRBJ1-1, with D tentatively TRBD1 (6 bases). The CDR3 bases are TGTGCCAGCAGACTGGGATCGGGGGGCGCGTGGAACACTGAAGCTTTCTTT. Its protein product is CASRLGSGGAWNTEAFF.